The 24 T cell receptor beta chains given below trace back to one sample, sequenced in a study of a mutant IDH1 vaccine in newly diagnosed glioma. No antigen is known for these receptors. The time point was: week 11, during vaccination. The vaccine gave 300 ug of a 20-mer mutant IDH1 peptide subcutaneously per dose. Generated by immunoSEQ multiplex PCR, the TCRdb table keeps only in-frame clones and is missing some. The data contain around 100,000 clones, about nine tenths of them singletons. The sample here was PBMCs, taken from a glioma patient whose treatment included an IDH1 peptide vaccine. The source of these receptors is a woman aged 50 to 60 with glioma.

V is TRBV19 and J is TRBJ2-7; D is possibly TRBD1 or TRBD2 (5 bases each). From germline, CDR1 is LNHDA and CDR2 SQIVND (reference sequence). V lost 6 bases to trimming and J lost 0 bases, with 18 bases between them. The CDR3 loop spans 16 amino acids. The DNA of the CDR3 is TGTGCCAGTAGACGGGGCGGAGGCTCAACCTCCTACGAGCAGTACTTC. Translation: CASRRGGGSTSYEQYF.

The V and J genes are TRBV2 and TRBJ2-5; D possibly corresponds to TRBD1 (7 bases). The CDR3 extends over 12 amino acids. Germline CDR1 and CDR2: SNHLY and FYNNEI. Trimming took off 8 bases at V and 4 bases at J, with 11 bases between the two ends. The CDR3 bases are TGTGCCAGCCAGGGGGGACGAGAGACCCAGTACTTC. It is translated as CASQGGRETQYF.

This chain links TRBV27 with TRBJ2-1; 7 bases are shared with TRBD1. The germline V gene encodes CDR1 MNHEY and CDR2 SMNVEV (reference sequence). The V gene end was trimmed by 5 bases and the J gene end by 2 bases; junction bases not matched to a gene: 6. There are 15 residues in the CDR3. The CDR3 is CASSRPQGAYNEQFF. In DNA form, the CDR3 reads TGTGCCAGCAGTCGCCCCCAGGGGGCCTACAATGAGCAGTTCTTC.

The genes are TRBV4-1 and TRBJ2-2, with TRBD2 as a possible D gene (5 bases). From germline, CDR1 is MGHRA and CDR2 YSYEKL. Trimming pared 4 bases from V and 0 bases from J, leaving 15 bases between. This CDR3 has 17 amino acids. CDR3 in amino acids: CASSPRGTNANTGELFF. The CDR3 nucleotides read TGCGCCAGCAGCCCCCGGGGAACTAACGCGAACACCGGGGAGCTGTTTTTT.

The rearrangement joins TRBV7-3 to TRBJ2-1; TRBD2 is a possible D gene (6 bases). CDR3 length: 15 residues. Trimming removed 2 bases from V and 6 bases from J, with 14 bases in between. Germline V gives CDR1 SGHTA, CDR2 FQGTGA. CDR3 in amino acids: CASSLGGGGRNEQFF. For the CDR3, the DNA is TGTGCCAGCAGCTTAGGGGGAGGAGGTCGCAATGAGCAGTTCTTC.

CDR3: CASSPNQGAGETQYF. The CDR3 nucleotides read TGTGCCAGCAGTCCGAATCAGGGGGCAGGCGAGACCCAGTACTTC. This sequence joins TRBV6-5 and TRBJ2-5; TRBD1 matches 8 bases. Germline V lookup: CDR1 MNHEY, CDR2 SVGAGI. The CDR3 runs to 15 residues. V shed 5 bases, J shed 5 bases, and the junction held 10 bases outside the gene matches.

The CDR3 protein is CASSPEGEEDEQYF. CDR3 sequence (DNA): TGTGCCAGCTCACCAGAGGGGGAGGAGGACGAGCAGTACTTC. The genes are TRBV18 and TRBJ2-7; D may be TRBD1 or TRBD2 (6 bases each). Trimming took off 2 bases at V and 5 bases at J, with 13 bases between the two ends. The CDR3 is 14 amino acids. The germline V gene encodes CDR1 KGHSH and CDR2 LQKENI.

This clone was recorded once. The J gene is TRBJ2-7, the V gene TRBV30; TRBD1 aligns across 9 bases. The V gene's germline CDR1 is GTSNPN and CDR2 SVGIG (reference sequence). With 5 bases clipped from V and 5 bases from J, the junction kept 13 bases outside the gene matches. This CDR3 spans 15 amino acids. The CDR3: CAWGSLGTGSNEQYF. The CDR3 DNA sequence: TGTGCCTGGGGTTCTCTCGGGACAGGGAGCAACGAGCAGTACTTC.

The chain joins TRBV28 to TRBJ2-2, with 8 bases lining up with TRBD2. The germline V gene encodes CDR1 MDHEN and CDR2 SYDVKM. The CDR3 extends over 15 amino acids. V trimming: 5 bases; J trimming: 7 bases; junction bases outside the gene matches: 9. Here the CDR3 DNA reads TGTGCCAGCAGTCTCAGCGGGAGAAAGGACGGGGAGCTGTTTTTT. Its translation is CASSLSGRKDGELFF.

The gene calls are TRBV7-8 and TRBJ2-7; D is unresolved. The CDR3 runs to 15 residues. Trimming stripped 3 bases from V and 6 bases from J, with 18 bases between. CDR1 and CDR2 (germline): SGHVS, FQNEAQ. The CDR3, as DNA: TGTGCCAGCAGCTTGAATCCGAGACTCATTCTCGAGCAGTACTTC. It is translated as CASSLNPRLILEQYF.

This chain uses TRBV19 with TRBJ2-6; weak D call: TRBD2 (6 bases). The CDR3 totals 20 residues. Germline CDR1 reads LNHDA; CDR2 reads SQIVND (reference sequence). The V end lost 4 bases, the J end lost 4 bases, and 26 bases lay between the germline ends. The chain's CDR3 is CASSTLGGTPRLMGANVLTF. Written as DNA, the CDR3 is TGTGCCAGTAGTACCCTGGGGGGAACCCCACGTCTTATGGGGGCCAACGTCCTGACTTTC.

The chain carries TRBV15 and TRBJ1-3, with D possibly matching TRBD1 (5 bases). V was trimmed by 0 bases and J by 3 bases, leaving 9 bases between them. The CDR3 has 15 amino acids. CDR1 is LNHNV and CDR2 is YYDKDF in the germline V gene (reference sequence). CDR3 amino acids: CATSRDPRDGNTIYF. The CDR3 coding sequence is TGTGCCACCAGCAGAGATCCCAGGGATGGAAACACCATATATTTT.

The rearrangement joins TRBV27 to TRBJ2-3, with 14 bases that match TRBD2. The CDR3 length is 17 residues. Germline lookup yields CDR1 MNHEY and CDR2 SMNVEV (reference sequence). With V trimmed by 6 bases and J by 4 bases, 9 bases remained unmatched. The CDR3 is CASSFPGLAGVADTQYF. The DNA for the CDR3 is TGTGCCAGCAGCTTCCCGGGACTAGCGGGAGTTGCAGATACGCAGTATTTT.

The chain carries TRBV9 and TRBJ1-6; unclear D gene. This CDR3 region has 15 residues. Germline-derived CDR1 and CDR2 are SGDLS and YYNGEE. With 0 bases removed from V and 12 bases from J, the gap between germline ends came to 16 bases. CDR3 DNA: TGTGCCAGCAGCGTAGATAAGGGAGGGAGAGGACCCCTCCACTTT. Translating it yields CASSVDKGGRGPLHF. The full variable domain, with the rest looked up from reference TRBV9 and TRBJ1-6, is DSGVTQTPKHLITATGQRVTLRCSPRSGDLSVYWYQQSLDQGLQFLIQYYNGEERAKGNILERFSAQQFPDLHSELNLSSLELGDSALYFCASSVDKGGRGPLHFGNGTRLTVT.

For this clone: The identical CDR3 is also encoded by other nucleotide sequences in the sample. CDR3 sequence: CAWSRDGYGYTF. DNA for the CDR3: TGTGCCTGGAGTCGGGACGGCTATGGCTACACCTTC. The genes are TRBV30 and TRBJ1-2, with D maybe TRBD1 (5 bases). Trimming left V 2 bases short and J 4 bases short, with 8 bases between. Per germline, CDR1 GTSNPN and CDR2 SVGIG (reference sequence). The CDR3 consists of 12 residues.

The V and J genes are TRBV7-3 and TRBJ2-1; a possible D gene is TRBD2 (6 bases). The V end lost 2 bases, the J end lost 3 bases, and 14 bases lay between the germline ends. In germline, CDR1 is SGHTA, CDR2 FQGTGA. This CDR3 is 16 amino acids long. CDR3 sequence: CASSLLAGLYYNEQFF. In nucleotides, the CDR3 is TGTGCCAGCAGCTTATTGGCAGGACTATACTACAATGAGCAGTTCTTC. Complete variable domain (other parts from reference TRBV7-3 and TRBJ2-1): GAGVSQTPSNKVTEKGKYVELRCDPISGHTALYWYRQSLGQGPEFLIYFQGTGAADDSGLPNDRFFAVRPEGSVSTLKIQRTERGDSAVYLCASSLLAGLYYNEQFFGPGTRLTVL.

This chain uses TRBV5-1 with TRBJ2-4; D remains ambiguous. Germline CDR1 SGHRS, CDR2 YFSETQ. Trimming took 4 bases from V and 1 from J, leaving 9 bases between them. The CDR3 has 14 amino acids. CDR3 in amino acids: CASSRDAAKNIQYF. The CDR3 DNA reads TGCGCCAGCAGCAGGGATGCGGCCAAAAACATTCAGTACTTC. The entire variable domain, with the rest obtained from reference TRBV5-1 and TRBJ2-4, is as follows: KAGVTQTPRYLIKTRGQQVTLSCSPISGHRSVSWYQQTPGQGLQFLFEYFSETQRNKGNFPGRFSGRQFSNSRSEMNVSTLELGDSALYLCASSRDAAKNIQYFGAGTRLSVL.

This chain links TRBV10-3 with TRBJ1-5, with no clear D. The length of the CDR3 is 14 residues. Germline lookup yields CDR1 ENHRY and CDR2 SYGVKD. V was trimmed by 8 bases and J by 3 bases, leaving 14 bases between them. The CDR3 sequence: CAIGPRGNNQPQHF. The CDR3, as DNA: TGTGCCATCGGACCACGGGGAAACAATCAGCCCCAGCATTTT.

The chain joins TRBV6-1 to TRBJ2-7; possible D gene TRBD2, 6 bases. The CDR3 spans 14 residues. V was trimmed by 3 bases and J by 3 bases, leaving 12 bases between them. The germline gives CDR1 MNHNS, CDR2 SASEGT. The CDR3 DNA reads TGTGCCAGCAGTGAGGGGGGATCACTCTACGAGCAGTACTTC. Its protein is CASSEGGSLYEQYF.

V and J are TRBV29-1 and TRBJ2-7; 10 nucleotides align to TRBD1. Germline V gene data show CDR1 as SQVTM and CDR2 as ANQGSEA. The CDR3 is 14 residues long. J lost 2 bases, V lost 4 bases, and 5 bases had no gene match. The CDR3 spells CSVVRDRGAYEQYF. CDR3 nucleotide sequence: TGCAGCGTTGTACGGGACAGGGGCGCCTACGAGCAGTACTTC.

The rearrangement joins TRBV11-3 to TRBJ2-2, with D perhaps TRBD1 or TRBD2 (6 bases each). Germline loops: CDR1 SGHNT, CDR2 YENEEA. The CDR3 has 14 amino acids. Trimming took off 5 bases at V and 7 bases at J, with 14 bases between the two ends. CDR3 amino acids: CASSRDKAGGELFF. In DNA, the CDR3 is TGTGCCAGCAGCCGGGACAAAGCGGGCGGGGAGCTGTTTTTT.

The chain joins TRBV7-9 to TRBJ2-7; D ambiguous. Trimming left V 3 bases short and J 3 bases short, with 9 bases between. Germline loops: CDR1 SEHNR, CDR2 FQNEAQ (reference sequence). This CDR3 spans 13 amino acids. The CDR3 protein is CASSFRALYEQYF. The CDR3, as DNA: TGTGCCAGCAGCTTCCGGGCCCTCTACGAGCAGTACTTC.

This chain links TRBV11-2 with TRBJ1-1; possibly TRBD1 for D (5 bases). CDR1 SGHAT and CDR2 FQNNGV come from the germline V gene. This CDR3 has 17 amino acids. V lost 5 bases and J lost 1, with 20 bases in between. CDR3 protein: CASSSWGGRGRNTEAFF. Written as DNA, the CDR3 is TGTGCCAGCAGCAGCTGGGGAGGCCGGGGGAGGAACACTGAAGCTTTCTTT. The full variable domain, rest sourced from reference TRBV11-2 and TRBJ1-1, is EAGVAQSPRYKIIEKRQSVAFWCNPISGHATLYWYQQILGQGPKLLIQFQNNGVVDDSQLPKDRFSAERLKGVDSTLKIQPAKLEDSAVYLCASSSWGGRGRNTEAFFGQGTRLTVV.

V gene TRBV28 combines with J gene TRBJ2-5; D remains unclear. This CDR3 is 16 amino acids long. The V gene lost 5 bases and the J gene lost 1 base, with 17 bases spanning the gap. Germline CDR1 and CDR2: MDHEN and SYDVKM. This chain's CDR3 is CASSPRVTFVQETQYF. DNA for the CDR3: TGTGCCAGCAGTCCTCGGGTCACCTTCGTCCAAGAGACCCAGTACTTC.